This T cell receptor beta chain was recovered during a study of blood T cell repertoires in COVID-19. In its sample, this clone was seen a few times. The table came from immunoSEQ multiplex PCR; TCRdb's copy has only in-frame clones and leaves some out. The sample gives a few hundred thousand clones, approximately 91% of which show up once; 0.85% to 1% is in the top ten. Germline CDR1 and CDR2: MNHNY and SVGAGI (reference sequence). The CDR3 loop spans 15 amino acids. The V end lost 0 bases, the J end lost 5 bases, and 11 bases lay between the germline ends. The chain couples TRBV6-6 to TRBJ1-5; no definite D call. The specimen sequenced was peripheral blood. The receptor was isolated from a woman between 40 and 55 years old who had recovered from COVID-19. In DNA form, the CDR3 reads TGTGCCAGCAGTTACTCGAGTCAGGCTCATCAGCCCCAGCATTTT. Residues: CASSYSSQAHQPQHF.